This T cell receptor beta chain stems from a study of CD8+ T cells in alopecia areata. For the study at large: Tofacitinib treatment spanned 6 to 18 months, with 6 months off drug afterward. The study's findings and limits: Normal skin's resident alphabeta T cells are sequenced alongside lesional scalp T cells. On tofacitinib, scalp and blood still held many of the expanded lesional clones.

Of note for this clone: Its antigen is still unknown.

Reverse transcribed after extraction, RNA yielded cDNA as the sequencing template. Some clones are missing from TCRdb's copy, which holds only in-frame ones; the method was immunoSEQ multiplex PCR. The sample lists fewer than 110,000 clones, just over 85% occurring once. Treatment noted: oral pan-JAK inhibitor, 5-10 mg twice daily. The study team obtained lesional scalp punch biopsies and peripheral blood from alopecia areata patients. The material was CD8+ T cells sorted from blood, obtained around week 34, from a patient treated with tofacitinib. The sequence came from a human donor with alopecia areata.

The CDR3 nucleotides are TGTGCCAGCAGCCATTCCCTCCTCCACCAGCCCCAGCATTTT. Translated, it gives CASSHSLLHQPQHF. The chain joins TRBV7-9 to TRBJ1-5; D unclear. This CDR3 spans 14 amino acids. CDR1 is SEHNR, CDR2 FQNEAQ, per germline (reference sequence). V gave up 5 bases and J gave up 7 bases, with 15 bases separating them.